Shown below are 17 T cell receptor beta chains from a single sample sequenced in a study of cytomegalovirus exposure and HLA in healthy donors. PCR primers comprised 60 Vbeta and 13 Jbeta primers. Measured with immunoSEQ multiplex PCR; TCRdb has only the in-frame clones, and not every one. The repertoire has 150,000 or so clones, around 76% of them found once; the top ten carry approximately 2%. Sequencing input: PBMCs. The receptor set was obtained from a female donor in good health and CMV-seronegative.

This clone was found a few times. The chain carries TRBV18 and TRBJ2-3; 9 nucleotides line up with TRBD2. CDR3 size: 15 residues. Germline V gene sequence: CDR1 KGHSH, CDR2 LQKENI. Germline trimming cut 4 bases from V and 0 bases from J; bases unmatched to any gene: 2. The CDR3 region is CASSLTSGSTDTQYF. The CDR3 region has the DNA TGTGCCAGCTCACTCACTAGCGGGAGCACAGATACGCAGTATTTT.

This chain uses TRBV7-8 with TRBJ2-7; the D is unclear. CDR1 is SGHVS, CDR2 FQNEAQ, per germline. There are 11 residues in the CDR3. With 5 bases removed from V and 6 bases from J, the gap between germline ends came to 8 bases. The CDR3 bases are TGTGCCAGCAGCGCTACCGGCGAGCAGTACTTC. It encodes CASSATGEQYF.

The chain couples TRBV9 to TRBJ2-3, with 7 bases that match TRBD1. The germline CDR1 and CDR2 sequences are SGDLS and YYNGEE. The trim removed 4 bases at V and 3 bases at J, leaving 11 bases unmatched. The CDR3 runs 16 residues. The CDR3 sequence: CASSSRTGAGTDTQYF. The CDR3, as DNA: TGTGCCAGCAGCTCTCGAACAGGGGCCGGGACAGATACGCAGTATTTT.

This clone was detected once. The chain is built from TRBV5-1 and TRBJ1-4; no firm D call. CDR3 length: 15 amino acids. Trimming cost V 3 bases and J 8 bases, with 17 bases left between them. CDR1 is SGHRS and CDR2 is YFSETQ in the germline V gene. This CDR3 reads CASSSGISTGEKLFF. The CDR3 DNA reads as TGCGCCAGCAGCTCCGGGATTAGCACGGGGGAAAAACTGTTTTTT.

CDR3 nucleotides: TGTGCCAGCAGCCAAGATACGACTAGCGGGGAAAATACGCAGTATTTT. The encoded protein is CASSQDTTSGENTQYF. The V call is TRBV4-2, the J call TRBJ2-3; 11 nucleotides agree with TRBD2. Germline CDR1 and CDR2: LGHNA and YNFKEQ. The CDR3 contains 16 residues. V was pared by 0 bases and J by 7 bases, with 6 bases of the junction left unmatched.

The V gene is TRBV10-1, the J gene TRBJ2-1, with unresolved D. The CDR3 length is 15 residues. Looked up from germline, CDR1 is WNHNN and CDR2 is SYGVQD (reference sequence). The V end lost 3 bases, the J end lost 0 bases, and 9 bases lay between the germline ends. The CDR3 bases are TGCGCCAGCAGTGATATTGAGTCCTCCTACAATGAGCAGTTCTTC. As protein: CASSDIESSYNEQFF.

The chain couples TRBV7-8 to TRBJ1-6, with a weak D call TRBD1 (6 bases). The CDR3 is 15 amino acids. The V and J ends lost 5 bases and 5 bases respectively, with 13 bases between them. From germline, CDR1 is SGHVS and CDR2 FQNEAQ. For the CDR3, the DNA is TGTGCCAGCAGCCCCCGGACAGCGAATAATTCACCCCTCCACTTT. Its translation is CASSPRTANNSPLHF.

The J gene is TRBJ2-1, the V gene TRBV30, with D maybe TRBD2 (5 bases). Trimming took off 2 bases at V and 4 bases at J, with 12 bases between the two ends. This CDR3 is 14 amino acids long. The germline V gene has CDR1 GTSNPN and CDR2 SVGIG (reference sequence). CDR3 loop: CAWSRTGIYNEQFF. CDR3 nucleotide sequence: TGTGCCTGGAGTAGGACTGGGATTTACAATGAGCAGTTCTTC.

V usage is TRBV29-1 and J usage is TRBJ1-2; perhaps TRBD1 as D (6 bases). Germline lookup yields CDR1 SQVTM and CDR2 ANQGSEA. This CDR3 has 11 amino acids. V was clipped by 7 bases and J by 8 bases, with 14 bases between them. CDR3 sequence: CSAIRGRGYTF. The CDR3 coding sequence is TGCAGCGCTATCAGGGGTCGCGGCTACACCTTC.

The V call is TRBV18, the J call TRBJ1-2; 9 bases are a match to TRBD1. Trimming at V came to 3 bases and at J to 4 bases, leaving 6 bases not matched to a gene. Germline V gives CDR1 KGHSH, CDR2 LQKENI. The CDR3 totals 15 residues. The CDR3 DNA follows: TGTGCCAGCTCACCGTTGGGACAGGGAATCTATGGCTACACCTTC. This encodes CASSPLGQGIYGYTF.

The V gene is TRBV6-5, the J gene TRBJ1-4; maybe TRBD1 (6 bases). Germline V CDR1 and CDR2: MNHEY, SVGAGI. The CDR3 is made up of 15 amino acids. Trimming removed 4 bases at V and 8 bases at J, with 17 bases between. CDR3: CASSSSGAGIEKLFF. CDR3 bases: TGTGCCAGCAGTTCCTCAGGGGCAGGGATCGAAAAACTGTTTTTT.

The rearrangement joins TRBV5-4 to TRBJ1-1; 9 nucleotides match TRBD1. Germline CDR1 reads SGHNT; CDR2 reads YYREEE (reference sequence). This CDR3 is 14 amino acids long. V lost 0 bases to trimming and J lost 4 bases; unmatched junction nucleotides: 1. CDR3: CASSLDRGRTEAFF. CDR3 coding DNA: TGTGCCAGCAGCTTGGACAGGGGGCGCACTGAAGCTTTCTTT.

The chain combines TRBV27 with TRBJ2-2; 11 positions match TRBD2. The CDR3 runs to 16 residues. CDR1 and CDR2 (germline): MNHEY, SMNVEV (reference sequence). V was pared by 5 bases and J by 0 bases, with 2 bases of the junction left unmatched. As DNA, the CDR3 is TGTGCCAGCAGTCCACTAGCGGGGGCGAACACCGGGGAGCTGTTTTTT. This codes for CASSPLAGANTGELFF.

The chain uses TRBV6-6 and TRBJ1-3, with D possibly TRBD1 on 5 matching bases. In germline, CDR1 is MNHNY, CDR2 SVGAGI (reference sequence). CDR3 length: 13 residues. Trimming removed 7 bases from V and 4 bases from J, with 11 bases in between. In DNA form, the CDR3 reads TGTGCCAGCACCAGGGAATGGGGAAACACCATATATTTT. Amino acid sequence: CASTREWGNTIYF.

The gene calls are TRBV10-3 and TRBJ1-2, with D possibly matching TRBD1 (5 bases). V dropped 0 bases and J dropped 2 bases, with 13 bases sitting between them. The CDR3 totals 16 residues. The V gene's germline CDR1 is ENHRY and CDR2 SYGVKD. In nucleotides, the CDR3 is TGTGCCATCAGTGAGTCCTCAGGGCTGGGGAACTATGGCTACACCTTC. Residues: CAISESSGLGNYGYTF.

This chain joins TRBV27 and TRBJ2-7; tentative D call: TRBD1 (5 bases). Looked up from germline, CDR1 is MNHEY and CDR2 is SMNVEV (reference sequence). This CDR3 comprises 16 residues. Trimming removed 0 bases at V and 4 bases at J, with 16 bases between. CDR3 nucleotides: TGTGCCAGCAGTTTATCTCCCCCCACAGGCAGGTACGAGCAGTACTTC. Amino acids: CASSLSPPTGRYEQYF.

The V gene is TRBV5-6, the J gene TRBJ2-3, with a tentative D call TRBD1 (6 bases). Germline loops: CDR1 SGHDT, CDR2 YYEEEE. CDR3 length: 14 residues. Between the trimmed V and J ends, which lost 4 bases and 6 bases, there was a span of 15 bases. Written as DNA, the CDR3 is TGTGCCAGCAGCACGCCACAGGGTGGGGATACGCAGTATTTT. It translates to CASSTPQGGDTQYF. The whole variable domain, filled in from reference TRBV5-6 and TRBJ2-3, reads DAGVTQSPTHLIKTRGQQVTLRCSPKSGHDTVSWYQQALGQGPQFIFQYYEEEERQRGNFPDRFSGHQFPNYSSELNVNALLLGDSALYLCASSTPQGGDTQYFGPGTRLTVL.